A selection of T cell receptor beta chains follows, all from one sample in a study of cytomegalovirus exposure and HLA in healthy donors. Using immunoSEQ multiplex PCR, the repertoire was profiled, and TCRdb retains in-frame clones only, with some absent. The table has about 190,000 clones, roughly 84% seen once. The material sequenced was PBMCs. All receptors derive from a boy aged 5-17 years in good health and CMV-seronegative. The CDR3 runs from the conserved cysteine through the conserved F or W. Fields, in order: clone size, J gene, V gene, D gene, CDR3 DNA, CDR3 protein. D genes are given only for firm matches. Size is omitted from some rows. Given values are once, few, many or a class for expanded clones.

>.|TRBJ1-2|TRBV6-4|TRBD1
TGTGCCAGCAGTCCTTCAGGGGGAAGCGGCTATGGCTACACCTTC
CASSPSGGSGYGYTF
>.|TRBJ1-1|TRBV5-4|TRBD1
TGTGCCAGCACCCGTGTGCAGGGGGAAGGCACTGAAGCTTTCTTT
CASTRVQGEGTEAFF
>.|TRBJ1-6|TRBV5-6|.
TGTGCCAGCAGCTTGGAGGAGGGGAATAATTCACCCCTCCACTTT
CASSLEEGNNSPLHF
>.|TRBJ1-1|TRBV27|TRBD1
TGTGCCAGCAGACAGGGGGCAAGGAACACTGAAGCTTTCTTT
CASRQGARNTEAFF
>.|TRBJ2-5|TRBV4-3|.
TGCGCCAGCAGCCAAAGGGTAGCGGCCGAGACCCAGTACTTC
CASSQRVAAETQYF
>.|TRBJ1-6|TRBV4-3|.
TGCGCCAGCAGCCAAGAGATAGGCGGACAGAATTCACCCCTCCACTTT
CASSQEIGGQNSPLHF
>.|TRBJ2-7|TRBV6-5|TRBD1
TGTGCCAGCAGCCGAGGACAGGGCACCTCCTACGAGCAGTACTTC
CASSRGQGTSYEQYF
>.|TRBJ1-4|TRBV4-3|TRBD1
TGCGCCAGCAGAAGGACAGGGGAGAATGAAAAACTGTTTTTT
CASRRTGENEKLFF
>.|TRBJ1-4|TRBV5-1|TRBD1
TGCGCCAGCAGCAGAACAGGGGGCGCGGGCGAAAAACTGTTTTTT
CASSRTGGAGEKLFF
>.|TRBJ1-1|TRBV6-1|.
TGTGCCAGCAGTGTGGCAGGTCGGATTAACACTGAAGCTTTCTTT
CASSVAGRINTEAFF
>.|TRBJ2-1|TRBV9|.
TGTGCCAGCAGCCCAATTGGAGGAACGGAGAGCTCCTACAATGAGCAGTTCTTC
CASSPIGGTESSYNEQFF
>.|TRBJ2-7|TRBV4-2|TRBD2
TGTGCCAGCAGCCAGCGGACTAGCGGGGAATACGAGCAGTACTTC
CASSQRTSGEYEQYF
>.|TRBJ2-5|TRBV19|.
TGTGCCAGTAGTAGCCCCCAGCGTACCCAAGAGACCCAGTACTTC
CASSSPQRTQETQYF
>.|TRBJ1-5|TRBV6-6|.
TGTGCCAGCATAGGACAGAGCGGCAATCAGCCCCAGCATTTT
CASIGQSGNQPQHF
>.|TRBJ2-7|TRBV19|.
TGTGCCAGTAGTCATACTGGTGGGGCCTCGGGCGAGCAGTACTTC
CASSHTGGASGEQYF
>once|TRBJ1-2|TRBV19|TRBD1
TGTGCCAGTAGTATAGGGACAGGGGGCGGCTACACCTTC
CASSIGTGGGYTF
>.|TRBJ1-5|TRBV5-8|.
TGTGCCAGCAGCTTAAGGACAAGAGGTAGCAATCAGCCCCAGCATTTT
CASSLRTRGSNQPQHF
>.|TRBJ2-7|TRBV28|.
TGTGCCAGCAGTTTCGCGGGATCTTCCTACGAGCAGTACTTC
CASSFAGSSYEQYF